This T cell receptor beta chain was sequenced during a study of Ad26.COV2.S vaccination and SARS-CoV-2 variants. This sample's treatment: roughly 18 received Ad26.COV2.S at low or high dose, single or two shots; roughly 5 received placebo; per-sample allocation not given. Repertoires come from day 63 after the first vaccine or placebo injection. Boston provided a donor who was an adult aged 18-55 years. General study results and limits: Substantial response breadth was reportedly seen for spike-specific CD8+ and CD4+ T cells after vaccination. People given the vaccine had a wider spike-specific TCR breadth than placebo recipients did.

The data were produced by immunoSEQ multiplex PCR, yet TCRdb's version contains in-frame clones alone and is incomplete. The top ten hold 3% to 4.5% of the sample, which has some 390,000 clones, around 85% seen once. This clone was observed a handful of times. What it binds is unknown. The V end lost 7 bases, the J end lost 4 bases, and 14 bases lay between the germline ends. The length of the CDR3 is 14 residues. The germline V gene encodes CDR1 LNHDA and CDR2 SQIVND (reference sequence). Sequencing was performed on peripheral blood, taken in a trial of Ad26.COV2.S vaccine versus placebo. The V call is TRBV19, the J call TRBJ1-3; the D is unclear. The source is a person between 18 and 59 years old who received the Ad26.COV2.S COVID-19 vaccine or a placebo. In DNA, the CDR3 is TGTGCCAGTACTGGCCAACTAGCAGGAAACACCATATATTTT. Translating it yields CASTGQLAGNTIYF.